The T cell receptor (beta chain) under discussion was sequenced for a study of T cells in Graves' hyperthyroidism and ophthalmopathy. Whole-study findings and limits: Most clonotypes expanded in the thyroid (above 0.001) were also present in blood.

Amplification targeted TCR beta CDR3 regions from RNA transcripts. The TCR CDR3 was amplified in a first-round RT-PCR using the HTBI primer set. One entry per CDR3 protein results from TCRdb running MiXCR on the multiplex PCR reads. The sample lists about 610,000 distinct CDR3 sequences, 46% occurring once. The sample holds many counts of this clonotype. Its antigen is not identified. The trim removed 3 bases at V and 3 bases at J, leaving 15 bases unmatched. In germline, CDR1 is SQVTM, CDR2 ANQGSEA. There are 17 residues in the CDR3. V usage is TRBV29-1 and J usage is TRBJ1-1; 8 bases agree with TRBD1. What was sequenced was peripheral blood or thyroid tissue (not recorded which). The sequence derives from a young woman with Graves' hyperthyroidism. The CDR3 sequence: CSVENPGQELWYTEAFF. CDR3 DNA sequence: TGCAGCGTTGAGAACCCGGGACAGGAGTTGTGGTACACTGAAGCTTTCTTT.